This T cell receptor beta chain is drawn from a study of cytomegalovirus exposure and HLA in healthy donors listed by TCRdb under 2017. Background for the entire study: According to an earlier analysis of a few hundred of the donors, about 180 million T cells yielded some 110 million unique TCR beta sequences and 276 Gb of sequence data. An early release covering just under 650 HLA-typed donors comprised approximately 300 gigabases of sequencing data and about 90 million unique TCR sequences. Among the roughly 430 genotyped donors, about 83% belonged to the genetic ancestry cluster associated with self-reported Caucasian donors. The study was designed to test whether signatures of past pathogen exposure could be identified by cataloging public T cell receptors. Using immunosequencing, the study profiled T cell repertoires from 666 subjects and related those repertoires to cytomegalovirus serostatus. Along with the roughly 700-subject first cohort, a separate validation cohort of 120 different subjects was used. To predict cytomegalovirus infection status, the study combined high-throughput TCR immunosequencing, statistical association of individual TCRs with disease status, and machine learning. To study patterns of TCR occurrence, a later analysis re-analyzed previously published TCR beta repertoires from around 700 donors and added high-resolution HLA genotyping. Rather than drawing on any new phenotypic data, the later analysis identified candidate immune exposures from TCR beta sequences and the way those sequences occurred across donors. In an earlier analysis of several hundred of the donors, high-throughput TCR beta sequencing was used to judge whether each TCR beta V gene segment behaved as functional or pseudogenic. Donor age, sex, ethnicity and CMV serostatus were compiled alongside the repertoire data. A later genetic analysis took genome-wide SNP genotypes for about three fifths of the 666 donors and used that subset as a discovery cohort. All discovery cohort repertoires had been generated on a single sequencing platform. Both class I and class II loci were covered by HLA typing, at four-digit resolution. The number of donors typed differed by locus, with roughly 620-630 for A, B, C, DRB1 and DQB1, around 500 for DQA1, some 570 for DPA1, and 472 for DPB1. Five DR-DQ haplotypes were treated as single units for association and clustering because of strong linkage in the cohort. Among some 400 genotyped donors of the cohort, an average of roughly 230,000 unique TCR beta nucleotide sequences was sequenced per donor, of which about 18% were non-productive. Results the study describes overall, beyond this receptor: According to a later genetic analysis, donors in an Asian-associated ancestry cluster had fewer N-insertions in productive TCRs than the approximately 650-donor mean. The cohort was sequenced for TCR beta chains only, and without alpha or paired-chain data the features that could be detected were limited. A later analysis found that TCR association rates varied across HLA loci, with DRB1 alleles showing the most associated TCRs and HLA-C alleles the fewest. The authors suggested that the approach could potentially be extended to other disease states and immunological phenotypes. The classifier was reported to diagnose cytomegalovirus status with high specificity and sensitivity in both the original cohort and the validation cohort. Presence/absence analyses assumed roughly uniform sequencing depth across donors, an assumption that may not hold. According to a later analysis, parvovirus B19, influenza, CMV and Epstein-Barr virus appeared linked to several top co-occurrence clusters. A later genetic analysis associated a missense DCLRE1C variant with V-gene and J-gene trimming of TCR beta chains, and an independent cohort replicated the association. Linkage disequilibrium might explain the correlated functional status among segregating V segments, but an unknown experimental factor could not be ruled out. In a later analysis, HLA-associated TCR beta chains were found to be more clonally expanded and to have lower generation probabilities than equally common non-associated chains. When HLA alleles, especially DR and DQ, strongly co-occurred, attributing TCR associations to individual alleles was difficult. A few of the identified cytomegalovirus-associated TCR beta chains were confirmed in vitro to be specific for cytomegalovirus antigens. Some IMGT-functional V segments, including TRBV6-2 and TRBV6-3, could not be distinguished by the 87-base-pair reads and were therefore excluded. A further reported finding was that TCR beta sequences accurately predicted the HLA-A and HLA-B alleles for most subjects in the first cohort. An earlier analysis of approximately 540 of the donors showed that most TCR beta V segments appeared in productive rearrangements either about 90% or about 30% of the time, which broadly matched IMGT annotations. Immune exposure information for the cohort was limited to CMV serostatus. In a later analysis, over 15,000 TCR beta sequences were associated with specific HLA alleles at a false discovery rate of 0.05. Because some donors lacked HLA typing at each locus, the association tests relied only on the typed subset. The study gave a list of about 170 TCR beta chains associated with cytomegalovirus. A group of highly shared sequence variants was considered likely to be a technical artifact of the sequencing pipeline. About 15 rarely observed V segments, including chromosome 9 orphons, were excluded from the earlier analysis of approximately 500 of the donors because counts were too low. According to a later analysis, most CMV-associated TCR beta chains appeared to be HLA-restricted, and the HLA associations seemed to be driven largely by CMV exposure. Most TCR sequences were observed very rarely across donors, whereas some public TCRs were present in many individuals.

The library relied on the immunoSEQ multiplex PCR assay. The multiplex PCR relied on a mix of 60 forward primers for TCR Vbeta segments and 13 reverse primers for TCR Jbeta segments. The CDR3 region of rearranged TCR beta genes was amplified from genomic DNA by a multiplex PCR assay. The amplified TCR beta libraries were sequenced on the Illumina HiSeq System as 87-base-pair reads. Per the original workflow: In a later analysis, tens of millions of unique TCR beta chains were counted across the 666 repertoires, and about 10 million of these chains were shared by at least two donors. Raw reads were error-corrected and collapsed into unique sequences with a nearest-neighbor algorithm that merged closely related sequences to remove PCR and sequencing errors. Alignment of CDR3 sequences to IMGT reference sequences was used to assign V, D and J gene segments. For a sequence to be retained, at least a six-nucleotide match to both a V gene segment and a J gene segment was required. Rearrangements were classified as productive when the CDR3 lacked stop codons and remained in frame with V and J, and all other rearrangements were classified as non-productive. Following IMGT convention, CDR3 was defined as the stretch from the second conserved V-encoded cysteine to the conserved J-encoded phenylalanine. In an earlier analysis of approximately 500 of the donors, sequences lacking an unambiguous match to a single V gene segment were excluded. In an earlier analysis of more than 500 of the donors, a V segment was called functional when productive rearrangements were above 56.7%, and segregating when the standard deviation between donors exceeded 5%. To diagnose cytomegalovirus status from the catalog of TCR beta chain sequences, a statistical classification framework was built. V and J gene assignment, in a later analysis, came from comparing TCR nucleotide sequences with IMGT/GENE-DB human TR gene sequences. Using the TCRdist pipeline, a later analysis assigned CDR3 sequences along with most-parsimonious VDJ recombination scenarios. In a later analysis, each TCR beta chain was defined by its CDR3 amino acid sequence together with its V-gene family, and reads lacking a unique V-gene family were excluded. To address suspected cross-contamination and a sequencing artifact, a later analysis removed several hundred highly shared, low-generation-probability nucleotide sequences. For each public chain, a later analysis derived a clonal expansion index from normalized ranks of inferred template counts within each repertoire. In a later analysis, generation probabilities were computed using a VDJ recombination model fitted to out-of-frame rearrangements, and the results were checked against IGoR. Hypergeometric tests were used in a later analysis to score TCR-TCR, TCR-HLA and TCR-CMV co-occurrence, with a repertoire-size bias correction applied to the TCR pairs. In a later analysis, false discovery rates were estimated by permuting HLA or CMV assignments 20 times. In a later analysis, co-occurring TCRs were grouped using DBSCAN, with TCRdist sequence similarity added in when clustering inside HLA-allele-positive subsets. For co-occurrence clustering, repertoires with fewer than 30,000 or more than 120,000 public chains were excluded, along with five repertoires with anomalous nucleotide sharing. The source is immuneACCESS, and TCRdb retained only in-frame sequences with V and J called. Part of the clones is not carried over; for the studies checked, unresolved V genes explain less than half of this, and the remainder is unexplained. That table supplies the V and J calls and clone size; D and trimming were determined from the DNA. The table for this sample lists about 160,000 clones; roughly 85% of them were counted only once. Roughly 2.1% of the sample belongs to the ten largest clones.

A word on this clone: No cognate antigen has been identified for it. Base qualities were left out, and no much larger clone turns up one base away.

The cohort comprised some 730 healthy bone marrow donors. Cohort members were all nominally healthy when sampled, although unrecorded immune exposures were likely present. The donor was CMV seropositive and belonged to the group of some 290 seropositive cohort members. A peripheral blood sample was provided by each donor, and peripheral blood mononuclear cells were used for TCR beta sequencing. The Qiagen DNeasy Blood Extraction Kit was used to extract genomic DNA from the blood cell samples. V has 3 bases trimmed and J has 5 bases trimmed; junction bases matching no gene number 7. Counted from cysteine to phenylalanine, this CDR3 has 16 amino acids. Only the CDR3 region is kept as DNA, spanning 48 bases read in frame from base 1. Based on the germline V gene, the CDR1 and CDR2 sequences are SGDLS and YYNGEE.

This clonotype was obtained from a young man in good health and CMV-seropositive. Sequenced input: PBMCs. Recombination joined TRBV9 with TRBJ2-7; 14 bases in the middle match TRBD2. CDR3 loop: CASSGGGTSGGHEQYF. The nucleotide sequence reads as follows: TGTGCCAGCAGCGGAGGCGGGACTAGCGGGGGCCACGAGCAGTACTTC.